This TCR beta chain was profiled in a study of T cell responses to AZD1222 COVID-19 vaccine (dated by TCRdb to 2020 to 2022). Notes on the research overall: A total of 233 trial participants underwent TCR sequencing, of whom roughly 210 received two doses of AZD1222 and about 25 received two doses of the MenACWY control vaccine. Enrollment into the trials was organized by age into subgroups of 18-55, 56-69 and 70-plus years, and those subgroups contained around 150, 28 and 57 TCR-sequenced participants, respectively.

The CDR3 measures 15 amino acids from cysteine to phenylalanine. CDR3 DNA is the only sequence kept; it has 45 bases, read in frame from the first base. The CDR3 regions of human TCRbeta chains were subjected to immunosequencing. In the authors' own workflow: Repertoire TCRs were matched against a reference library of SARS-CoV-2-specific TCRs generated with the MIRA antigen-specificity platform. Breadth meant the fraction of unique TCRs that were SARS-CoV-2-associated, whereas depth meant the fraction of total T cells that were SARS-CoV-2-associated. Each spike-specific TCR was assigned to its reactive spike region and to a CD4 or CD8 class using the MIRA data. Log10-transformed breadth and depth values were compared by one-way ANOVA with Sidak's multiple comparisons tests. This immuneACCESS table, as held by TCRdb, lists in-frame sequences with V and J called but not all clones. Of the missing ones, under half trace to an unresolved V gene in checked studies; the others have no known cause. V, J and clone size are taken as reported in that table, and D and trimming were inferred from the DNA itself. The sample table lists 180,000 or so clones, more than 75% of them with a count of one. The ten top clones hold roughly 27% of the sample.

What the time point label conveys for this sample: about 28 days (+/-7) after the second vaccine dose. AZD1222 recipients whose second dose came at about 4 weeks and those whose second dose came at about 12 weeks were combined into one group, since spike-specific TCR depth and breadth did not differ between the two schedules. Samples from vaccinated people were obtained from the UK trials COV001 and COV002, which included a single-blind randomized controlled phase 2/3 trial of AZD1222 (ChAdOx1 nCoV-19) in healthy adults. For TCRbeta chain sequencing, PBMC samples were collected from trial participants at day 0 and at day 28 after the second dose. On the study overall, not on this receptor specifically: Because no day 14 peak-response samples were available, repertoires were characterized only after the peak T cell response. In the small 56-69-year group, the increase in depth fell short of significance, most likely because of low power. Reportedly, close to half of the unique spike-specific TCRs recognized epitopes lying outside the regions that are mutated in the B.1.351 and B.1.1.7 variants. The vaccine-associated CD4 TCRs covered the entire spike protein, and the dominant responses fell in regions 160-218 and 743-854. Participants were mostly white British, with more females than males. The authors suggested clonal diversity may have been underestimated. Spike-specific TCR breadth and depth rose significantly after two AZD1222 doses compared with day 0 and with MenACWY recipients. Conclusions about previously exposed vaccinees were limited because only a handful of AZD1222 recipients were SARS-CoV-2 seropositive at baseline.

As for this clone: No cognate antigen has been identified for it. Per-nucleotide qualities are absent, and no much larger clonotype sits a single base away.

Sequenced here: peripheral blood, sampled 28 days after the second AZD1222 dose. The origin of this receptor is an adult who received the AZD1222 COVID-19 vaccine. The V and J genes are TRBV21-1 and TRBJ2-7. TRBV21-1 is given as a pseudogene. The DNA sequence reads TGTGCCAGCAGCAAAGGCGACATCTGGGACTACGAGCAGTACTTC. This gives the protein CASSKGDIWDYEQYF.